This TCR beta chain was identified in a study of T-cell memory formation after mild COVID-19 (dated by TCRdb to the early 2020s). Regarding the research as a whole: TCR sequence clusters from the two donors were found to be largely donor specific. Longitudinal TCRalpha and TCRbeta repertoire sequencing tracked T-cell clones expanding and contracting after mild COVID-19 in a couple of donors. The cohort was made up of two young adult volunteers, one female and one male, who were previously healthy.

The CDR3 goes from the cysteine to the phenylalanine over 12 residues. Here the CDR3 DNA is all that survives: 36 bases in frame from base 1. From a lookup of the germline V gene, CDR1 and CDR2 are SGHTA and FQGNSA. PBMCs were isolated by Ficoll-Paque density gradient centrifugation. For sequencing, an Illumina NovaSeq 6000 was employed. TCRalpha and TCRbeta cDNA libraries were constructed by 5'RACE with constant-segment primers, with sample barcodes and unique molecular identifiers being introduced. RNA was extracted from every sample with Trizol reagent. Library amplification was performed in two PCR steps, and a second sample barcode and Illumina TruSeq adapters were introduced in the second step. Sequencing of libraries was performed on an Illumina NovaSeq with 2 x 150 bp paired-end reads. Per the original workflow: Reads were demultiplexed and collapsed into UMI-guided consensus sequences with migec v1.2.7. With mixcr v2.1.11, UMI consensuses were aligned to TRA and TRB V and J templates and assembled into clonotypes. Clonotypes were classified as expanded or contracted when called significant by both edgeR and NoisET, with noise models trained on biological replicates. For edgeR calls, the cutoffs were a false discovery rate-adjusted p below 0.01 and a log2 fold-change threshold of 1. PCA with hierarchical clustering of max-normalized trajectories of the 1000 most abundant clonotypes was used as exploratory dynamics analysis. Separately sequenced CD4+ and CD8+ repertoires were used to assign a CD4 or CD8 phenotype to each responding clone. The public reads were reprocessed in TCRdb via fastp at Q25 and MiXCR, keeping in-frame beta chains. When rows share a CDR3 protein, they turn into one entry using the most common DNA and genes. These V and J calls rely on TCRdb rather than the paper's analysis. In all, the sample holds about 81,000 distinct CDR3 sequences, and around 27% of those were seen once. The biggest ten clones account for approximately 45% of the sample.

Summary of the overall study and its limitations: The study covered only a couple of mild cases, and larger cohorts including severe cases with pre-infection samples were considered necessary. Contracting CD4+ clones turned up mainly in the CM and EM memory subsets, whereas EMRA was where CD8+ clones were enriched. The second-wave clones that peaked on day 37 were not confirmed to be SARS-CoV-2 specific. Some responding clones were found in pre-infection memory, which suggests that pre-existing cross-reactive memory T cells took part in the SARS-CoV-2 response. Clones contracting from day 15 to 85 had balanced CD4/CD8 phenotypes, while a second wave expanding from day 15 to 37 was biased towards CD4+.

About this clonotype itself: Its binding antigen is unknown. The junction shows a germline mismatch at one end, possibly a read error.

This chain is built from TRBV7-2 and TRBJ2-2, and TRBD2 may be the D gene, going by 5 matching bases. The receptor was derived from a young man who had mild COVID-19 (a few samples of this study predate the infection). The sample titles of this study are shuffled in the database, so cell type and time point are left out; the donor was told from shared clones. The specimen sequenced was PBMCs or a T cell subset sorted from them (not recorded which). The CDR3 in this case is CASSSGSGKLFF. The base sequence is TGTGCCAGCAGCTCTGGGTCCGGGAAGCTGTTTTTT.